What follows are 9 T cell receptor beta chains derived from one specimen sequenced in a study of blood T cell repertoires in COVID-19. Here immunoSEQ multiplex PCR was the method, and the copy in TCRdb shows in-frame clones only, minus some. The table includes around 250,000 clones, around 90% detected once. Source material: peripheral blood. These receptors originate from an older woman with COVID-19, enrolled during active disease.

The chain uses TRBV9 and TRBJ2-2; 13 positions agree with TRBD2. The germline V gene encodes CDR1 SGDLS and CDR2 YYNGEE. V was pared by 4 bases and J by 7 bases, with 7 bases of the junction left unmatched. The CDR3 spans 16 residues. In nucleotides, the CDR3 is TGTGCCAGCAGCCCCAAGGGACTAGCGGGGAACGGGGAGCTGTTTTTT. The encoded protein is CASSPKGLAGNGELFF.

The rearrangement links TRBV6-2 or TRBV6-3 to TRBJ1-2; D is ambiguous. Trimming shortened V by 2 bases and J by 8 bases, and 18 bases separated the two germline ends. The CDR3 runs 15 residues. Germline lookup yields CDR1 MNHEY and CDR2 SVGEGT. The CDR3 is CASSYLGQDSYGYTF. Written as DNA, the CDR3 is TGTGCCAGCAGTTACCTGGGTCAGGACTCTTACGGCTACACCTTC.

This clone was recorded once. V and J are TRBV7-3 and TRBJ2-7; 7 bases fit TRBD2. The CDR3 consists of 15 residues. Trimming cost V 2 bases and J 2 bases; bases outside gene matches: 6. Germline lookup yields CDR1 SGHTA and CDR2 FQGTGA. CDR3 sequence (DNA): TGTGCCAGCAGCTTATCGGCGGGAGAGGCCTACGAGCAGTACTTC. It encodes CASSLSAGEAYEQYF.

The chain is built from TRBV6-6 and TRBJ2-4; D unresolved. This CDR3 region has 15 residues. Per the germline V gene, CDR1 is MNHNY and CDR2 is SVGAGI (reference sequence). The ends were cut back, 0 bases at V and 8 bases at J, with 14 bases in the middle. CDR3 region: CASSYSVGRGDIQYF. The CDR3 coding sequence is TGTGCCAGCAGTTACTCTGTGGGTAGAGGAGACATTCAGTACTTC.

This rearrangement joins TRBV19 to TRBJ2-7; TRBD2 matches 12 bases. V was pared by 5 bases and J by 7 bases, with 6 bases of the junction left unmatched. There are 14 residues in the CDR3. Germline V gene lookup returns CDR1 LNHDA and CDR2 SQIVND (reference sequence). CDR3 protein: CASSGTSGLGEQYF. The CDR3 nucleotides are TGTGCCAGTAGTGGGACTAGCGGGCTTGGAGAGCAGTACTTC.

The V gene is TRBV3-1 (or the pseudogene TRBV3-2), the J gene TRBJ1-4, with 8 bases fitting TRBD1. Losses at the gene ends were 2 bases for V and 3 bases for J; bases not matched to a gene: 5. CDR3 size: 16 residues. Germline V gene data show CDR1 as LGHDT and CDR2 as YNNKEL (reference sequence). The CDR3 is CASSQQTGVANEKLFF. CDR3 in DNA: TGTGCCAGCAGCCAACAGACAGGGGTTGCTAATGAAAAACTGTTTTTT.

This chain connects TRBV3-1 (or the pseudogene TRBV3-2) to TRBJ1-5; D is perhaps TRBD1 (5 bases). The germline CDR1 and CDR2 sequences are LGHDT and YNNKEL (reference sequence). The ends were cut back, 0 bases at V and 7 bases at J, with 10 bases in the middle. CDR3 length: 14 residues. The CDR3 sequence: CASSQEGATQPQHF. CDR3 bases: TGTGCCAGCAGCCAAGAAGGGGCTACCCAGCCCCAGCATTTT.

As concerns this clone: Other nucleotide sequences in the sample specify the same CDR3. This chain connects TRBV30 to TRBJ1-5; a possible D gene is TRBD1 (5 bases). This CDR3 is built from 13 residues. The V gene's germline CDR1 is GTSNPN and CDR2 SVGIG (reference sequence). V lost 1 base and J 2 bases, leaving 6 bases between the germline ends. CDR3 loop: CAWSGGGNQPQHF. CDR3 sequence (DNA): TGTGCCTGGAGTGGGGGGGGCAATCAGCCCCAGCATTTT.

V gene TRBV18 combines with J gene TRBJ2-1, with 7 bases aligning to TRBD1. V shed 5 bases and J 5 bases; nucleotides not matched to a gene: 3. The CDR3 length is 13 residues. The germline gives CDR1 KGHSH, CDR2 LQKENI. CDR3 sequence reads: CASSGQEDNEQFF. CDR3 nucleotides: TGTGCCAGCTCAGGACAGGAGGACAATGAGCAGTTCTTC.